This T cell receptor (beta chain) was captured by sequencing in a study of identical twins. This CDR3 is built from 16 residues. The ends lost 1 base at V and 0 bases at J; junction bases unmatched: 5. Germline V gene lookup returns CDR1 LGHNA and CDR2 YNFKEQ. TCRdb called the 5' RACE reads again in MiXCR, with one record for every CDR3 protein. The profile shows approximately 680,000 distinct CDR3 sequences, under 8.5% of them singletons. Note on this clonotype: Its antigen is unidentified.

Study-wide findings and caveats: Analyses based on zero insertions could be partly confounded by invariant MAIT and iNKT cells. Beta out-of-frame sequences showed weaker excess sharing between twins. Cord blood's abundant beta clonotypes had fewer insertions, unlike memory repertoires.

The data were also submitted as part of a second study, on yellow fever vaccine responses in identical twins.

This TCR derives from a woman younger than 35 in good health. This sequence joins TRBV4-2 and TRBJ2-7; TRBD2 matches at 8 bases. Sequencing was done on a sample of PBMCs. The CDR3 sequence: CASSQVISGSSYEQYF. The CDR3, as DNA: TGTGCCAGCAGCCAAGTAATAAGCGGGAGCTCCTACGAGCAGTACTTC.